What follows are 15 T cell receptor beta chains derived from one specimen sequenced in a study of CD8 T cells in ankylosing spondylitis. TCRdb used MiXCR to reprocess the 5' RACE reads, holding one entry per CDR3 protein. The sample includes about 300,000 distinct CDR3 sequences, less than 25% seen only once; the top ten take 3.5% to 4.5%. The sample was blood, either unsorted or a sorted T cell fraction (not recorded which). These receptors all stem from a female donor with ankylosing spondylitis or in good health (not recorded which).

The chain carries TRBV5-1 and TRBJ2-5; D remains ambiguous. V lost 2 bases, J lost 0 bases, and 8 bases lay in between. This CDR3 contains 14 residues. CDR1 and CDR2 (germline): SGHRS, YFSETQ. The CDR3 protein is CASSLWQHQETQYF. CDR3 in DNA: TGCGCCAGCAGCTTATGGCAGCACCAAGAGACCCAGTACTTC.

This clonotype occurred a few times. V and J are TRBV20-1 and TRBJ2-3; TRBD2 matches at 7 bases. The ends lost 6 bases at V and 2 bases at J; junction bases unmatched: 11. Per the germline V gene, CDR1 is DFQATT and CDR2 is SNEGSKA (reference sequence). The CDR3 consists of 15 residues. The CDR3 protein is CSAQRWTSLTDTQYF. CDR3 nucleotides: TGCAGTGCCCAGAGGTGGACTAGTCTCACAGATACGCAGTATTTT.

The chain recombines TRBV29-1 with TRBJ1-5, with D perhaps matching TRBD1 (5 bases). The CDR3 sequence is 12 residues long. The germline gives CDR1 SQVTM, CDR2 ANQGSEA. V was clipped by 4 bases and J by 7 bases, with 11 bases between them. The CDR3 sequence: CSVGGGGQPQHF. In DNA form, the CDR3 reads TGCAGCGTTGGGGGGGGAGGGCAGCCCCAGCATTTT. The variable domain in full, completed from reference TRBV29-1 and TRBJ1-5, reads SAVISQKPSRDICQRGTSLTIQCQVDSQVTMMFWYRQQPGQSLTLIATANQGSEATYESGFVIDKFPISRPNLTFSTLTVSNMSPEDSSIYLCSVGGGGQPQHFGDGTRLSIL.

In its sample, this clonotype was seen a few times. The J gene is TRBJ2-3, the V gene TRBV20-1, with a tentative D call TRBD1 (5 bases). V was shortened by 3 bases and J by 2 bases, with 15 bases between the two germline ends. The CDR3 length is 15 residues. Germline CDR1 reads DFQATT; CDR2 reads SNEGSKA (reference sequence). The CDR3 loop is CSASSVGQYTDTQYF. The DNA for the CDR3 is TGCAGTGCTAGTTCCGTGGGGCAGTACACAGATACGCAGTATTTT.

The rearrangement uses TRBV7-2 and TRBJ1-2; 7 nucleotides agree with TRBD1. This CDR3 is 15 amino acids long. CDR1 SGHTA and CDR2 FQGNSA come from the germline V gene. V lost 2 bases and J lost 4; bases outside the gene matches: 7. The CDR3 coding sequence is TGTGCCAGCAGCTTATCGAGGGGGCTAGCCTATGGCTACACCTTC. Protein: CASSLSRGLAYGYTF.

This chain links TRBV7-9 with TRBJ1-1; 8 bases are a match to TRBD1. The J segment lost 1 base and the V segment lost 7 bases, leaving 5 bases of the junction unmatched. CDR1 and CDR2 (germline): SEHNR, FQNEAQ (reference sequence). This CDR3 is built from 14 residues. CDR3 coding DNA: TGTGCCAGCATCATGACAGGGGCGAACACTGAAGCTTTCTTT. Residues: CASIMTGANTEAFF.

This clonotype was found a few times. The gene calls are TRBV21-1 and TRBJ1-2. TRBV21-1 is designated a pseudogene. CDR3 length: 15 amino acids. Here the CDR3 DNA reads TGTGCCAGCAGCAAGGCGCTGGCGGAGAACTTCGGCTACACCTTC. This encodes CASSKALAENFGYTF.

This clonotype occurred a few times. This chain joins TRBV5-1 and TRBJ2-3, with D perhaps given as TRBD1 or TRBD2 (5 bases each). CDR1 and CDR2 (germline): SGHRS, YFSETQ. CDR3 length: 13 amino acids. V lost 3 bases and J 6 bases, leaving 11 bases between the germline ends. CDR3 sequence: CASSWDRGDTQYF. CDR3 in DNA: TGCGCCAGCAGCTGGGACCGCGGGGATACGCAGTATTTT.

This chain connects TRBV6-2 or TRBV6-3 to TRBJ2-7; no clear D gene. Trimming took off 10 bases at V and 0 bases at J, with 10 bases between the two ends. Germline V gene lookup returns CDR1 MNHEY and CDR2 SVGEGT. The CDR3 contains 12 residues. The CDR3 region has the DNA TGTGCCACTAGGACGGTCTCCTACGAGCAGTACTTC. Its translation is CATRTVSYEQYF.

This sequence joins TRBV7-2 and TRBJ2-7, with D perhaps matching TRBD2 (6 bases). V lost 3 bases and J 2 bases, leaving 17 bases between the germline ends. Germline-derived CDR1 and CDR2 are SGHTA and FQGNSA. The CDR3 has 16 amino acids. This chain's CDR3 is CASSFLGGRTTYEQYF. CDR3 nucleotide sequence: TGTGCCAGCAGCTTCCTTGGGGGGAGGACCACCTACGAGCAGTACTTC.

The rearrangement joins TRBV10-3 to TRBJ2-2; 9 bases are shared with TRBD2. Germline V gene sequence: CDR1 ENHRY, CDR2 SYGVKD. The CDR3 loop spans 16 amino acids. Losses at the gene ends were 3 bases for V and 5 bases for J; bases not matched to a gene: 7. The CDR3 here is CAISDSGRPGTGELFF. The CDR3 nucleotides are TGTGCCATCAGTGACAGCGGGAGGCCGGGGACCGGGGAGCTGTTTTTT.

This clonotype showed up just a few times. The chain recombines TRBV3-1 with TRBJ2-5, with 9 bases lining up with TRBD2. This CDR3 has 17 residues. The junction had 6 bases not matched to a gene; V was cut back by 1 base and J by 0 bases. Germline V CDR1 and CDR2: LGHDT, YNNKEL (reference sequence). Here the CDR3 reads CASSQAETSGYQETQYF. The CDR3, as DNA: TGTGCCAGCAGCCAAGCTGAGACTAGCGGCTACCAAGAGACCCAGTACTTC.

The CDR3 loop is CASSADQDEQFF. CDR3 sequence (DNA): TGTGCCAGCAGCGCCGACCAGGATGAGCAGTTCTTC. The V call is TRBV7-3, the J call TRBJ2-1; unclear D gene. The CDR3 length is 12 residues. Trimming cost V 5 bases and J 8 bases, with 10 bases left between them. The germline V gene encodes CDR1 SGHTA and CDR2 FQGTGA.

This clonotype was found once. The chain uses TRBV4-2 and TRBJ2-7, with a weak D call TRBD2 (6 bases). The CDR3 runs to 13 residues. V was shortened by 8 bases and J by 4 bases, with 15 bases between the two germline ends. Germline CDR1 and CDR2: LGHNA and YNFKEQ. Here the CDR3 DNA reads TGTGCCAGCGGGAGGCAGGGCTCGTACGAGCAGTACTTC. Protein: CASGRQGSYEQYF.

This sequence joins TRBV5-6 and TRBJ2-1; D is uncertain. Germline-derived CDR1 and CDR2 are SGHDT and YYEEEE. This CDR3 is built from 12 residues. The V and J ends lost 1 base and 10 bases respectively, with 9 bases between them. CDR3 bases: TGTGCCAGCAGCTTGACACGGCGGGAGCAGTTCTTC. This sequence encodes CASSLTRREQFF.